This TCR beta chain was documented in a study of radiotherapy plus CTLA-4 blockade in lung cancer. Looking at the study overall: With approximately 33% of patients having disease control, objective responses were seen in 15% to 20%. The study, taken as a whole, reports: Subsequent to radiotherapy plus ipilimumab, tumor-derived TCR clones underwent expansion in blood. Response was reportedly best predicted by early blood T cell clone dynamics, with interferon-beta.

Focal radiation was given together with CTLA-4 blockade (ipilimumab) to patients with chemo-refractory metastatic non-small-cell lung cancer. Germline CDR1 and CDR2: SGDLS and YYNGEE. Counting both end residues, the CDR3 totals 16 amino acids. Profiling relied on immunoSEQ multiplex PCR, and the TCRdb table lists in-frame clones only, not all of them. The table shows approximately 70,000 clones, with 60% to 80% occurring only once. Worth noting for this clone: Its matching antigen is unknown. The DNA is omitted, as the CDR3 cannot be located on it reliably, and the CDR3 follows TCRdb's listing. Other DNA sequences in the sample encode the same CDR3.

V and J are TRBV9 and TRBJ1-1. The specimen comprised peripheral blood, sampled from a patient treated with radiotherapy plus ipilimumab. This TCR came from a human donor with non-small cell lung cancer whose response to radiotherapy plus ipilimumab could not be evaluated. Some clones in this sample may be carry-over from other donors' samples. The CDR3 spells CASSVGGGTLNTEAFF.